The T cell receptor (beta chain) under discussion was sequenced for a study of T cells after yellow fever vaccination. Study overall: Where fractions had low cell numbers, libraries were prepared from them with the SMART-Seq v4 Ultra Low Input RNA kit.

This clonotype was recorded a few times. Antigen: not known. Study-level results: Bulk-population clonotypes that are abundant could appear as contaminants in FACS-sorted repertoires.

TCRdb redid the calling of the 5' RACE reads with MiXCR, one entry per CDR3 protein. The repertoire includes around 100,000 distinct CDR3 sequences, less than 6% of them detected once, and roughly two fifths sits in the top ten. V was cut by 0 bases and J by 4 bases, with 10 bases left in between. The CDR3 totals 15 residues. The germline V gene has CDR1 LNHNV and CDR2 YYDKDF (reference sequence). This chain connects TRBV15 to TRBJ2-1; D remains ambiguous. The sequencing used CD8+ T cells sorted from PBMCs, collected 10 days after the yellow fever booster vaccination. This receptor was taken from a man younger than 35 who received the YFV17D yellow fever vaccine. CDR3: CATSREGNSYNEQFF. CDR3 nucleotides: TGTGCCACCAGCAGAGAAGGGAATAGTTACAATGAGCAGTTCTTC.